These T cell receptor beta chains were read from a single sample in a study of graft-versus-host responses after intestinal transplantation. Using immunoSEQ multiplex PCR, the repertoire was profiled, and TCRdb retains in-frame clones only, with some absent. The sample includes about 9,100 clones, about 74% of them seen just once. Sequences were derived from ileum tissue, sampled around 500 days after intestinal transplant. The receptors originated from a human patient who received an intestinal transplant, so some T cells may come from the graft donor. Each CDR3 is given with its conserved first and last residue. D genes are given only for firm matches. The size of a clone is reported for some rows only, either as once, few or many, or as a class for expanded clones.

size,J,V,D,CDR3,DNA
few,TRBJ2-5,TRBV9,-,CASSATRVGTQYF,TGTGCCAGCAGCGCAACTAGGGTGGGGACCCAGTACTTC
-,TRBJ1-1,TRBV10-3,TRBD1,CATKTGEITEAFF,TGTGCCACGAAGACAGGGGAGATCACTGAAGCTTTCTTT
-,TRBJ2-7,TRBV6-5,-,CASRSSSYEQYF,TGTGCCAGCAGGTCTAGCTCCTACGAGCAGTACTTC
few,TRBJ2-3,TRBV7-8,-,CASSSTRLGNTQYF,TGTGCCAGCAGCTCAACTCGCCTCGGGAATACGCAGTATTTT
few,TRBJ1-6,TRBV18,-,CASQEFNSPLHF,TGTGCCAGCCAGGAGTTTAATTCACCCCTCCACTTT
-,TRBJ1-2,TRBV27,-,CASRVGGANYGYTF,TGTGCCAGCAGAGTAGGGGGAGCTAACTATGGCTACACCTTC
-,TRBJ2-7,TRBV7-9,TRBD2,CASSILAATGAYEQYF,TGTGCCAGCAGTATACTAGCGGCCACGGGGGCCTACGAGCAGTACTTC
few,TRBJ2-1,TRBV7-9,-,CASSLGSSGNEQFF,TGTGCCAGCAGCTTAGGTTCGAGTGGCAATGAGCAGTTCTTC
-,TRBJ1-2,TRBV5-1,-,CASSLVHKDYGYTF,TGCGCCAGCAGCTTGGTACACAAGGACTATGGCTACACCTTC
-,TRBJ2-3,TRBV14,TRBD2,CASSPASGLATDTQYF,TGTGCCAGCAGCCCAGCGTCAGGACTAGCGACAGATACGCAGTATTTT
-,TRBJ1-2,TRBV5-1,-,CASSLPNYGYTF,TGCGCCAGCAGCTTACCTAACTATGGCTACACCTTC
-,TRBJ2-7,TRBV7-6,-,CASSLARRGQTGQYF,TGTGCCAGCAGCTTAGCCCGGAGGGGACAGACCGGGCAGTACTTC
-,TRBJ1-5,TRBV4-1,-,CVSSQEVNRDDQPQHF,TGCGTCAGCAGCCAAGAAGTGAACCGGGACGACCAGCCCCAGCATTTT
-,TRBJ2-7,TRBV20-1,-,CSAKQGYEQYF,TGCAGTGCCAAGCAGGGCTACGAGCAGTACTTC
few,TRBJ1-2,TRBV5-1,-,CASSFGGNYGYTF,TGCGCCAGCAGCTTCGGGGGGAACTATGGCTACACCTTC
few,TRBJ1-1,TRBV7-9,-,CATGQTDTEAFF,TGTGCCACTGGACAGACGGACACTGAAGCTTTCTTT
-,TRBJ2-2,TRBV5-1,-,CASRGGPSNTGELFF,TGCGCCAGCAGGGGCGGCCCCTCGAACACCGGGGAGCTGTTTTTT
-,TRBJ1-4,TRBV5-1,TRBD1,CASSLEGAGRNEKLFF,TGCGCCAGCAGCTTGGAGGGGGCAGGGCGGAATGAAAAACTGTTTTTT
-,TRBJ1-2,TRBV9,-,CASSSPHRAREGYTF,TGTGCCAGCAGCTCCCCCCACAGGGCCCGAGAGGGCTACACCTTC
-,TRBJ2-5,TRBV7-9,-,CASSLAGETQYF,TGTGCCAGCAGCTTAGCGGGGGAGACCCAGTACTTC
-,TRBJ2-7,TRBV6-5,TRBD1,CASSYTPGQGYEQYF,TGTGCCAGCAGTTACACACCGGGACAGGGGTACGAGCAGTACTTC
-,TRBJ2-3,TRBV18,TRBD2,CASSPPGLTADTQYF,TGTGCCAGCTCACCCCCGGGACTAACGGCAGATACGCAGTATTTT
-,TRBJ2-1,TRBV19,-,CASSTPGVSNEQFF,TGTGCCAGTAGTACCCCGGGGGTTTCCAATGAGCAGTTCTTC
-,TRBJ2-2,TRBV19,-,CASSLGRDTGELFF,TGTGCCAGTAGTTTGGGCAGGGACACCGGGGAGCTGTTTTTT
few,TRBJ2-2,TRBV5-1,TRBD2,CASSLYRGPGTSDTGELFF,TGCGCCAGCAGCTTGTATAGGGGTCCCGGGACTAGCGACACCGGGGAGCTGTTTTTT
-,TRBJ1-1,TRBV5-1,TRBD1,CASSLETGSDRTEAFF,TGCGCCAGCAGCTTGGAGACAGGGAGCGATCGTACTGAAGCTTTCTTT
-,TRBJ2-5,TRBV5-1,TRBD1,CASSLATGAQETQYF,TGCGCCAGCAGCCTCGCGACAGGGGCTCAAGAGACCCAGTACTTC
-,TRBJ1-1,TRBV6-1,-,CASSRVFEAFF,TGTGCCAGCAGTCGGGTCTTTGAAGCTTTCTTT
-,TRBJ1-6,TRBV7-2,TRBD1,CASSLYRGRESPLHF,TGTGCCAGCAGCTTGTACAGGGGTAGAGAATCACCCCTCCACTTT
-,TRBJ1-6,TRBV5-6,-,CASSLRDGNSPLHF,TGTGCCAGCAGCTTACGGGACGGAAATTCACCCCTCCACTTT
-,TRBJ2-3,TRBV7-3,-,CASSLGDDTDTQYF,TGTGCCAGCAGCTTAGGGGACGACACAGATACGCAGTATTTT
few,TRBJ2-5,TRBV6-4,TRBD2,CASSRTSGSQETQYF,TGTGCCAGCAGCCGGACTAGCGGGAGCCAAGAGACCCAGTACTTC
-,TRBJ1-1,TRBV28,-,CASKQPGLGNTEAFF,TGTGCCAGCAAGCAGCCAGGGTTGGGGAACACTGAAGCTTTCTTT
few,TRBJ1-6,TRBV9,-,CASSVEGRNNSPLHF,TGTGCCAGCAGCGTAGAGGGACGGAATAATTCACCCCTCCACTTT
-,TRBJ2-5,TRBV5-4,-,CASSQIGQETQYF,TGTGCCAGCAGCCAAATAGGACAAGAGACCCAGTACTTC
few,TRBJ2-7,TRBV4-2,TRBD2,CASSLSGTSGPYEQYF,TGTGCCAGCAGCCTATCCGGGACTAGCGGCCCGTACGAGCAGTACTTC
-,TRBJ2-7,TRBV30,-,CAWNGGAGPRGREQYF,TGTGCCTGGAATGGTGGAGCAGGGCCCCGAGGGAGGGAGCAGTACTTC
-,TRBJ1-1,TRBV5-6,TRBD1,CASSSTGRRANEAFF,TGTGCCAGCAGCTCGACAGGGAGGAGAGCGAATGAAGCTTTCTTT
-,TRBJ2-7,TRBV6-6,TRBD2,CASSLAGAYEQYF,TGTGCCAGCAGTTTAGCGGGAGCCTACGAGCAGTACTTC
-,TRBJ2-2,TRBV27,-,CASSRSRLRIHTGELFF,TGTGCCAGCAGTCGATCTAGGCTTAGGATTCACACCGGGGAGCTGTTTTTT
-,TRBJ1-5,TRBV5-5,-,CASSPNRVSNQPQHF,TGTGCCAGCAGCCCTAACAGGGTGAGCAATCAGCCCCAGCATTTT
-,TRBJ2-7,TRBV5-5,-,CASTLTLGYEQYF,TGTGCCAGCACCTTGACTCTAGGCTACGAGCAGTACTTC
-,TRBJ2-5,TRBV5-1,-,CASRSASGETQYF,TGCGCCAGCAGAAGCGCCTCGGGGGAGACCCAGTACTTC
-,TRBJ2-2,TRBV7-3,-,CASSTGGGRTGELFF,TGTGCCAGCAGCACCGGAGGGGGCAGGACCGGGGAGCTGTTTTTT
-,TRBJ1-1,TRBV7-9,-,CASSLGRGNTEAFF,TGTGCCAGCAGCTTAGGGAGGGGGAACACTGAAGCTTTCTTT
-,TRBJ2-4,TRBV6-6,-,CASSYSFARANIQYF,TGTGCCAGCAGTTACTCGTTTGCCAGGGCAAACATTCAGTACTTC
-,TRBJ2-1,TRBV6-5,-,CASSYDAGSYNEQFF,TGTGCCAGCAGTTACGACGCAGGGTCCTACAATGAGCAGTTCTTC
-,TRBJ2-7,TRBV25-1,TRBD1,CASSPRTGYEQYF,TGTGCCAGCAGTCCGCGGACAGGGTACGAGCAGTACTTC
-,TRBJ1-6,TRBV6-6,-,CASSYRQASSPLHF,TGTGCCAGCAGTTACAGGCAGGCCTCCTCACCCCTCCACTTT
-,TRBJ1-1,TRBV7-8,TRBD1,CASSFDRGNTEAFF,TGTGCCAGCAGCTTCGACAGGGGAAACACTGAAGCTTTCTTT
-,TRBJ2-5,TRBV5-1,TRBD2,CASSLSGGRQETQYF,TGCGCCAGCAGCTTGTCGGGAGGGCGACAGGAGACCCAGTACTTC
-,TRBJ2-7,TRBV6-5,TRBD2,CASSLGTSGTEQYF,TGTGCCAGCAGCCTCGGGACTAGCGGGACGGAGCAGTACTTC
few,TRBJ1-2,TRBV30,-,CAWTWQGNGYTF,TGTGCCTGGACGTGGCAGGGTAATGGCTACACCTTC
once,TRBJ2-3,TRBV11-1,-,CASSLIATTDTQYF,TGTGCCAGCAGCCTCATAGCGACCACAGATACGCAGTATTTT
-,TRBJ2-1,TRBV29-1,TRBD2,CSVRYSGRAKDEQFF,TGCAGCGTCCGCTATAGCGGGAGGGCCAAGGATGAGCAGTTCTTC
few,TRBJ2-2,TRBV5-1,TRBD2,CASSREGLTGELFF,TGCGCCAGCAGCCGGGAGGGTCTCACCGGGGAGCTGTTTTTT
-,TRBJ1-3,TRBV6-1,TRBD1,CASRQGAGNTIYF,TGTGCCAGCAGACAGGGGGCTGGAAACACCATATATTTT
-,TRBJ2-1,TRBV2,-,CASSDYHEQFF,TGTGCCAGCAGTGACTACCATGAGCAGTTCTTC
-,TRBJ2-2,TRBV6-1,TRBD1,CATTPGQPNTGELFF,TGTGCCACCACTCCGGGACAGCCGAACACCGGGGAGCTGTTTTTT